These T cell receptor beta chains were read from a single sample in a study of T cell responses to AZD1222 COVID-19 vaccine. Only in-frame clones appear in the TCRdb table, and some are missing; sequencing was by immunoSEQ multiplex PCR. The table lists approximately 100,000 clones, around 90% of them singletons. The sequenced sample was peripheral blood, obtained 28 days after the second AZD1222 dose. These receptors came from an adult who received the AZD1222 COVID-19 vaccine. CDR3s include the opening cysteine and the closing phenylalanine or tryptophan. The D gene is left open where the match is weak. Some rows mark clone size as missing; the rest say once, few, many or name a class of expanded clone.

TRBJ1-2 TRBV10-3 NA TRBD1 TGTGCCATCAGTGGCCGGGACAGGGCTTCCTATGGCTACACCTTC CAISGRDRASYGYTF
TRBJ2-5 TRBV6-1 NA NA TGTGCCAGCAGTGAAGTGGGGGGCTTTAGAGAGACCCAGTACTTC CASSEVGGFRETQYF
TRBJ2-1 TRBV12-3/TRBV12-4 few NA TGTGCCAGCAGTTTTCACGGATACAATGAGCAGTTCTTC CASSFHGYNEQFF
TRBJ1-2 TRBV7-2 NA NA TGTGCCAGCAGCTTAGGACAGTCAACTCTTGGCTACACCTTC CASSLGQSTLGYTF
TRBJ2-1 TRBV9 NA TRBD1 TGTGCCAGCAGCGCCCTGACAGGGAGCTCCTACAATGAGCAGTTCTTC CASSALTGSSYNEQFF
TRBJ1-6 TRBV27 NA NA TGTGCCAGCAGTTACGGGGGGCAGCTCCACTTT CASSYGGQLHF
TRBJ2-2 TRBV28 NA TRBD1 TGTGCCAGCAGTCTATCCGGGACAGGGGGGACCGGGGAGCTGTTTTTT CASSLSGTGGTGELFF
TRBJ1-1 TRBV5-4 few NA TGTGCCAGCAGCTTGGGATTAGGTTACACTGAAGCTTTCTTT CASSLGLGYTEAFF
TRBJ2-1 TRBV7-2 NA TRBD2 TGTGCCAGCAGCGTACTAGCGGGAGGCGTTGACGAGCAGTTCTTC CASSVLAGGVDEQFF
TRBJ1-1 TRBV5-1 NA TRBD1 TGCGCCAGCAGCTTGGTAGGGGGCGCCTCTGAAGCTTTCTTT CASSLVGGASEAFF
TRBJ2-7 TRBV19 NA NA TGTGCCAGTAATACGGGATCCTACGAAGAGCAGTACTTC CASNTGSYEEQYF
TRBJ2-5 TRBV3-1/TRBV3-2 NA TRBD1 TGTGCCAGCAGCATACCGGGACAGCTCACAGAGACCCAGTACTTC CASSIPGQLTETQYF
TRBJ2-1 TRBV29-1 NA TRBD2 TGCAGCGTTGAAGATCCCAGCGGGAGGGCCCGGGAGCAGTTCTTC CSVEDPSGRAREQFF
TRBJ1-2 TRBV6-5 NA NA TGTGCCAGCAGTTACTCAGGGGATGGCTACACCTTC CASSYSGDGYTF
TRBJ1-2 TRBV29-1 once TRBD1 TGCAGCGTTGAAACCCGGGACAGGGATGGCTACACCTTC CSVETRDRDGYTF
TRBJ1-4 TRBV2 NA TRBD1 TGTGCCAGCAGCGTACAGGGGGCGATAGAAAAACTGTTTTTT CASSVQGAIEKLFF
TRBJ2-1 TRBV28 NA NA TGTGCCAGCAGTGACTCGGGAGTAAATGAGCAGTTCTTC CASSDSGVNEQFF
TRBJ2-5 TRBV5-1 NA TRBD2 TGCGCCAGCAGCTTCGGGGGGAGGGCCAGTAGGGAGACCCAGTACTTC CASSFGGRASRETQYF
TRBJ2-7 TRBV5-4 NA TRBD2 TGTGCCAGCAGGGCGACTAGCGGGACTTCTGACGAGCAGTACTTC CASRATSGTSDEQYF
TRBJ2-2 TRBV30 NA NA TGTGCCTGGAGGGAGGGGACCGCCACCGGGGAGCTGTTTTTT CAWREGTATGELFF
TRBJ1-3 TRBV11-2 NA TRBD1 TGTGCCAGCAGCTACATAGGACAGGGCCGAAACACCATATATTTT CASSYIGQGRNTIYF
TRBJ2-3 TRBV10-1 NA NA TGCGCCAGCAGTTTGTTAGCGGCAGATACGCAGTATTTT CASSLLAADTQYF
TRBJ2-3 TRBV6-5 NA NA TGTGCCAGCAGTCCGAGGACTGGCACAGATACGCAGTATTTT CASSPRTGTDTQYF
TRBJ2-7 TRBV30 NA NA TGTGCCTGGAGTCTAACCGGGTACTACGAGCAGTACTTC CAWSLTGYYEQYF
TRBJ2-5 TRBV25-1 once NA TGTGCCAGCAGTGAATTCCGCAGTCCAGAGACCCAGTACTTC CASSEFRSPETQYF
TRBJ1-2 TRBV29-1 NA NA TGCAGCGTTGACGGGGGTTCACAGGGTGGTAATGGCTACACCTTC CSVDGGSQGGNGYTF
TRBJ1-2 TRBV27 NA TRBD1 TGTGCCAGCAGTTTATTCGGGGGAGGGGGCGGCTACACCTTC CASSLFGGGGGYTF
TRBJ1-6 TRBV7-9 NA TRBD1 TGTGCCAGCAGCTTAACAGGGGTTGATTCACCCCTCCACTTT CASSLTGVDSPLHF